The clone carrying this T cell receptor beta chain came up many times. Antigen unknown. From RNA transcripts, TCR beta CDR3 regions were amplified. HTBI primers drove first-round RT-PCR of the TCR CDR3. One entry per CDR3 protein, called by TCRdb with MiXCR from the multiplex PCR reads. The sample lists 450,000 to 650,000 distinct CDR3 sequences, approximately 15% occurring once. This sample was taken from a study of T cells in Graves' hyperthyroidism and ophthalmopathy. Findings and limits, study-wide: By a 13 V-J model, ophthalmopathy was set apart from stable hyperthyroidism.

There are 17 residues in the CDR3. V lost 4 bases and J lost 4; bases outside the gene matches: 15. The germline CDR1 and CDR2 sequences are SGDLS and YYNGEE. Patients having uncontrolled infection, another autoimmune disease, pregnancy or lactation were not included. The sequenced sample was blood. The J gene is TRBJ2-3, the V gene TRBV9; 7 bases map to TRBD2. The receptor was isolated from a young woman with Graves' ophthalmopathy. The CDR3 DNA reads TGTGCCAGCAGCACCCGCATCGGCGGGAGAACTGCAGATACGCAGTATTTT. Its protein is CASSTRIGGRTADTQYF.